A single sample gave rise to the 17 T cell receptor beta chains below, sequenced in a study of T cells after yellow fever vaccination. Via MiXCR, TCRdb re-called the 5' RACE reads, giving one row per CDR3 protein. The sample lists around 310,000 distinct CDR3 sequences, almost 4% occurring once. The sample was PBMCs, taken 5 days after the yellow fever booster vaccination. All receptors derive from a man younger than 35 who received the YFV17D yellow fever vaccine.

J is TRBJ1-1 and V is TRBV7-9; D gene ambiguous. Germline V gives CDR1 SEHNR, CDR2 FQNEAQ (reference sequence). The CDR3 consists of 11 residues. Trimming pared 7 bases from V and 4 bases from J, leaving 7 bases between. The DNA for the CDR3 is TGTGCCAGCATATTCGGCACTGAAGCTTTCTTT. It is translated as CASIFGTEAFF.

This clonotype appeared many times. The genes are TRBV5-5 and TRBJ1-2; D is undetermined. The V end lost 4 bases, the J end lost 4 bases, and 14 bases lay between the germline ends. Germline values: CDR1 SGHKS, CDR2 YYEKEE (reference sequence). This CDR3 comprises 14 residues. The CDR3 loop reads CASSTPRGSYGYTF. CDR3 nucleotides: TGTGCCAGCAGCACCCCGCGAGGGAGCTATGGCTACACCTTC.

This chain uses TRBV29-1 with TRBJ1-1; possible D gene TRBD1, 5 bases. Trimming left V 1 base short and J 1 base short, with 16 bases between. Germline V lookup: CDR1 SQVTM, CDR2 ANQGSEA. The CDR3 sequence is 16 residues long. The CDR3 loop reads CSVEGQGKEGNTEAFF. The CDR3 bases are TGCAGCGTTGAAGGTCAGGGTAAGGAGGGGAACACTGAAGCTTTCTTT.

This clonotype was found a few times. The rearrangement links TRBV21-1 to TRBJ2-3; the table's TRBD2 call for D was not verified on the DNA. TRBV21-1 is described as a pseudogene. The CDR3 has 20 amino acids. The CDR3 reads CASSKVRASGGAGDTDTQYF. CDR3 bases: TGTGCCAGCAGCAAAGTTAGGGCTAGCGGGGGGGCCGGCGACACAGATACGCAGTATTTT.

The chain links TRBV7-9 to TRBJ2-7; tentative D call: TRBD1 (6 bases). Trimming left V 5 bases short and J 2 bases short, with 13 bases between. Germline-derived CDR1 and CDR2 are SEHNR and FQNEAQ (reference sequence). There are 14 residues in the CDR3. The CDR3 nucleotides are TGTGCCAGCAGCCTACCCGGGACACCCTACGAGCAGTACTTC. Its protein product is CASSLPGTPYEQYF.

The CDR3 sequence: CASGPAGSQETQYF. The CDR3 DNA reads TGTGCCAGCGGCCCAGCGGGGTCCCAAGAGACCCAGTACTTC. V gene TRBV6-2 or TRBV6-3 combines with J gene TRBJ2-5; 7 bases are shared with TRBD2. The CDR3 totals 14 residues. J gave up 1 base and V 8 bases, and 7 bases lay outside the gene matches. In germline, CDR1 is MNHEY, CDR2 SVGEGT.

This clonotype was picked up many times. The genes are TRBV25-1 and TRBJ2-5; D assignment may be TRBD1 or TRBD2 (5 bases each). CDR1 and CDR2 from the germline V gene are MGHDK and SYGVNS. CDR3 size: 16 residues. Trimming shortened V by 0 bases and J by 5 bases, and 16 bases separated the two germline ends. This CDR3 is CASSEYVTGARETQYF. For the CDR3, the DNA is TGTGCCAGCAGTGAATATGTCACCGGGGCAAGGGAGACCCAGTACTTC.

This clonotype appeared many times. The chain is built from TRBV7-2 and TRBJ2-1; 8 bases map to TRBD2. CDR1 and CDR2 (germline): SGHTA, FQGNSA. V lost 3 bases, J lost 3 bases, and 4 bases stayed unmatched. This CDR3 comprises 15 residues. CDR3 in DNA: TGTGCCAGCAGCTTGAAGGGGACTAGCTACAATGAGCAGTTCTTC. It yields the protein CASSLKGTSYNEQFF.

This clonotype came up many times. The J gene is TRBJ1-2, the V gene TRBV5-1, with TRBD1 matching 11 bases. The V and J ends lost 0 bases and 8 bases, in that order; junction bases with no gene match: 6. The CDR3 consists of 15 residues. Germline loops: CDR1 SGHRS, CDR2 YFSETQ. CDR3 nucleotide sequence: TGCGCCAGCAGCTTGGCCGGGACAGGGGGGGAAGGCTACACCTTC. It is translated as CASSLAGTGGEGYTF.

The gene calls are TRBV13 and TRBJ2-5; tentatively, D is TRBD2 (5 bases). The CDR3 loop spans 14 amino acids. CDR1 is PRHDT and CDR2 is FYEKMQ in the germline V gene (reference sequence). Trimming stripped 3 bases from V and 2 bases from J, with 10 bases between. This CDR3 is CASSFGGLQETQYF. The CDR3 DNA reads TGTGCCAGCAGCTTCGGAGGACTGCAAGAGACCCAGTACTTC. Looking up the rest from reference TRBV13 and TRBJ2-5 gives the full variable domain: AAGVIQSPRHLIKEKRETATLKCYPIPRHDTVYWYQQGPGQDPQFLISFYEKMQSDKGSIPDRFSAQQFSDYHSELNMSSLELGDSALYFCASSFGGLQETQYFGPGTRLLVL.

Many counts were recorded for this clonotype. This chain connects TRBV24-1 to TRBJ2-2; D is uncertain. In germline, CDR1 is KGHDR, CDR2 SFDVKD. The CDR3 has 14 residues. Trimming stripped 3 bases from V and 9 bases from J, with 13 bases between. The CDR3 nucleotides read TGTGCCACCAGTGATCCCGGGTCCCGGAGGGAGCTGTTTTTT. Translation: CATSDPGSRRELFF.

The genes are TRBV9 and TRBJ2-3; D is ambiguous. V lost 4 bases and J 5 bases, leaving 5 bases between the germline ends. The CDR3 runs 11 residues. The germline gives CDR1 SGDLS, CDR2 YYNGEE. The CDR3 DNA is TGTGCCAGCAGCATACAAGATACGCAGTATTTT. Translation gives CASSIQDTQYF.

This chain uses TRBV9 with TRBJ2-3; D call uncertain. The CDR3 length is 15 residues. CDR1 SGDLS and CDR2 YYNGEE come from the germline V gene. With 0 bases removed from V and 3 bases from J, the gap between germline ends came to 11 bases. The CDR3, as DNA: TGTGCCAGCAGCGTAGAAGGCGTAGGAACAGATACGCAGTATTTT. It is translated as CASSVEGVGTDTQYF.

The chain employs TRBV7-9 and TRBJ2-1; 11 nucleotides align to TRBD2. V lost 5 bases to trimming and J lost 0 bases; unmatched junction nucleotides: 15. The germline V gene encodes CDR1 SEHNR and CDR2 FQNEAQ (reference sequence). The length of the CDR3 is 20 residues. The CDR3 DNA follows: TGTGCCAGCAGCGTACGCTTAGCGGGGGGGTCACGCCACTCCTACAATGAGCAGTTCTTC. This gives the protein CASSVRLAGGSRHSYNEQFF.

This clonotype was seen at least ten times. The chain couples TRBV5-1 to TRBJ2-2; 7 bases are a match to TRBD2. This CDR3 region has 13 residues. CDR1 and CDR2 from the germline V gene are SGHRS and YFSETQ. After removal of 6 bases from V and 6 bases from J, the junction contained 5 bases not matched to a gene. CDR3 region: CASTRAGAGELFF. DNA for the CDR3: TGCGCCAGCACTCGGGCGGGGGCCGGGGAGCTGTTTTTT.

There are many counts of this clonotype. The chain joins TRBV28 to TRBJ2-7, with 9 bases fitting TRBD1. In germline, CDR1 is MDHEN, CDR2 SYDVKM. V lost 6 bases, J lost 4 bases, and 10 bases stayed unmatched. The CDR3 extends over 15 amino acids. The CDR3 coding sequence is TGTGCCAGCAGCCTTACCGGGACAGGGCCTTACGAGCAGTACGTC. As protein: CASSLTGTGPYEQYV.

This clonotype was seen at least ten times. This sequence joins TRBV7-2 and TRBJ1-4; D is undetermined. The CDR3 length is 13 residues. Trimming shortened V by 3 bases and J by 8 bases, and 10 bases separated the two germline ends. Germline CDR1 reads SGHTA; CDR2 reads FQGNSA. CDR3 in amino acids: CASSFAGVEKLFF. The CDR3 DNA sequence: TGTGCCAGCAGCTTTGCCGGGGTAGAAAAACTGTTTTTT.